The source of this T cell receptor beta chain is a study of T cell responses to AZD1222 COVID-19 vaccine. Study-level points and caveats: Donors, mostly white British, included more females; clonal diversity was possibly underestimated.

Assay used: immunoSEQ multiplex PCR; TCRdb lists only in-frame clones, some missing. Of roughly 80,000 clones in the sample, roughly 80% were seen once. Points on this clone: What it binds is unknown.

V lost 1 base, J lost 5 bases, and 15 bases lay in between. Germline lookup yields CDR1 MGHRA and CDR2 YSYEKL. This CDR3 spans 16 amino acids. This clonotype was sampled from an adult in good health. This chain joins TRBV4-1 and TRBJ1-5, with D hard to call. The sequenced sample was peripheral blood, obtained on day 0 of AZD1222 vaccination. Here the CDR3 DNA reads TGCGCCAGCAGCCAAGTATTCTCCCCGGGCGATCAGCCCCAGCATTTT. Translation: CASSQVFSPGDQPQHF.